In this sample, the clone carrying this T cell receptor beta chain turned up once. The sample is drawn from a study of blood T cell repertoires in COVID-19. About the research overall: Samples taken during acute and convalescent COVID-19 were collected in the United States, Italy and Spain. T cells, B-cell-depleted T cells, or PBMCs provided the cDNA or gDNA that served as material.

In the source study's methods: Researchers report that nucleated cell counts were estimated from reference gene primer amplification. Profiled with immunoSEQ multiplex PCR; TCRdb holds only in-frame clones, not every one. For V, J and clone size, that table is used; D and trimming come from the DNA. This table holds around 240,000 clones, around 80% found once. V dropped 7 bases and J dropped 5 bases, with 17 bases sitting between them. The CDR3 covers 14 residues. CDR1 is MNHNY, CDR2 SVGAGI, per germline (reference sequence). The TCR was taken from a woman aged 40 to 50 who had recovered from COVID-19. The chain uses TRBV6-6 and TRBJ2-5; tentative D call: TRBD2 (6 bases). The sample consisted of peripheral blood. CDR3 DNA sequence: TGTGCCAGCATTAAAGAGGGACTGGTGGAGACCCAGTACTTC. Its translation is CASIKEGLVETQYF.